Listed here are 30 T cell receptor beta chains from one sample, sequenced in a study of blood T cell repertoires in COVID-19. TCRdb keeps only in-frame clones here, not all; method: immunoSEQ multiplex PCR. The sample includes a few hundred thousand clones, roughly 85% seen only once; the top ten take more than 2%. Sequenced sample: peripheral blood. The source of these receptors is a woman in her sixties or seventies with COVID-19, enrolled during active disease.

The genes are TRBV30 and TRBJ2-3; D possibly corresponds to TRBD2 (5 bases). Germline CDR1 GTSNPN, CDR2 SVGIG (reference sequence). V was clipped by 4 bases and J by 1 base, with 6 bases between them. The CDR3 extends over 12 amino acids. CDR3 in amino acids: CAWKEGTDTQYF. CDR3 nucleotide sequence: TGTGCCTGGAAGGAGGGCACAGATACGCAGTATTTT.

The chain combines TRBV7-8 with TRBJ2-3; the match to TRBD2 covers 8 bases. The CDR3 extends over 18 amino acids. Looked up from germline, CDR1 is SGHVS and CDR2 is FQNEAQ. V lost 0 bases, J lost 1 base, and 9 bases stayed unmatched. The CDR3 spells CASSLAYELTSGTDTQYF. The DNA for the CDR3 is TGTGCCAGCAGCTTAGCGTACGAATTGACTAGCGGCACAGATACGCAGTATTTT.

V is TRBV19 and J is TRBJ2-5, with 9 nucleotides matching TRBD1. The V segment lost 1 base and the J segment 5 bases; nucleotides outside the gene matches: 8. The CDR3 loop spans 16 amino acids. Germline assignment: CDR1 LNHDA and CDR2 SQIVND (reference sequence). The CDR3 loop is CASSIGNRGRSETQYF. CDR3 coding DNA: TGTGCCAGTAGTATAGGGAACAGGGGGCGCTCGGAGACCCAGTACTTC.

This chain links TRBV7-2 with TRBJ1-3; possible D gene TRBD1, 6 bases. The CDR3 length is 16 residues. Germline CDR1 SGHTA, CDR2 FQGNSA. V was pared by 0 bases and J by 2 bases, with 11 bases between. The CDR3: CASSLAAQGTGNTIYF. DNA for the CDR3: TGTGCCAGCAGCTTAGCCGCACAGGGAACTGGAAACACCATATATTTT.

CDR3 sequence: CASSVGQGARGNTIYF. The CDR3 nucleotides are TGTGCCAGCAGCGTAGGTCAGGGGGCGAGAGGAAACACCATATATTTT. The chain employs TRBV9 and TRBJ1-3; 8 nucleotides match TRBD1. V was pared by 0 bases and J by 4 bases, with 6 bases of the junction left unmatched. CDR3 length: 16 residues. The germline CDR1 and CDR2 sequences are SGDLS and YYNGEE.

The CDR3 DNA follows: TGTGCCAGCAGCTTAGGCGTAGGGGACTATGGCTACACCTTC. Protein sequence: CASSLGVGDYGYTF. The V call is TRBV11-3, the J call TRBJ1-2; D may be TRBD1 (5 bases). CDR3 length: 14 amino acids. Germline loops: CDR1 SGHNT, CDR2 YENEEA. Trimming shortened V by 1 base and J by 3 bases, and 9 bases separated the two germline ends.

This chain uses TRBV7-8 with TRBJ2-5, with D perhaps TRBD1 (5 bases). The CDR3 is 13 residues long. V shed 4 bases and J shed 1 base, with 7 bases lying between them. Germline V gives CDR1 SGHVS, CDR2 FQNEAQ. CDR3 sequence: CASSSQGQETQYF. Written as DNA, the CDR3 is TGTGCCAGCAGCTCCCAGGGCCAAGAGACCCAGTACTTC.

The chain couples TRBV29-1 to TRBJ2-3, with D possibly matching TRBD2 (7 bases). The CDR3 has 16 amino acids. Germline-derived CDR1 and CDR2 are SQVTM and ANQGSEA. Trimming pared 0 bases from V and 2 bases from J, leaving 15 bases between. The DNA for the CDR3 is TGCAGCGTTGAAGATCTAGGGGGGGGCAACACAGATACGCAGTATTTT. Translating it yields CSVEDLGGGNTDTQYF.

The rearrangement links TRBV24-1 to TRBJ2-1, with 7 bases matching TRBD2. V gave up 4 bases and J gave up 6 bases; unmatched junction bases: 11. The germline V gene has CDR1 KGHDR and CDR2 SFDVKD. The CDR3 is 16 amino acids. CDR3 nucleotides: TGTGCCACCAGTGACGCGAAGGCGGGAGTCCTCAATGAGCAGTTCTTC. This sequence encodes CATSDAKAGVLNEQFF.

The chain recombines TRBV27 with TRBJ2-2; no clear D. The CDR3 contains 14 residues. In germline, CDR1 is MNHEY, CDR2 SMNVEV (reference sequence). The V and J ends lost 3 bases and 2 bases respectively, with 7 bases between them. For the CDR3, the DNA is TGTGCCAGCAGTTTGCAGATTAACACCGGGGAGCTGTTTTTT. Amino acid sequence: CASSLQINTGELFF.

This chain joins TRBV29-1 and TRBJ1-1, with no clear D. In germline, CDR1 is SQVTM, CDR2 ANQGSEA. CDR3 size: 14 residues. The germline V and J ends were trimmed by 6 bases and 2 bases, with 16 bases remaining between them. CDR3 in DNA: TGCAGCGTGGGGAGCCGGACGGGTAACACTGAAGCTTTCTTT. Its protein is CSVGSRTGNTEAFF.

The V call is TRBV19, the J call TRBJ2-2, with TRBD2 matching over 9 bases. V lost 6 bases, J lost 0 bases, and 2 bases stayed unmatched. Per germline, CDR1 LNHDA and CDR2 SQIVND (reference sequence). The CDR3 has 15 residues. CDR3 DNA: TGTGCCAGTAGGCTAGCGGGGACGAACACCGGGGAGCTGTTTTTT. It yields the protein CASRLAGTNTGELFF.

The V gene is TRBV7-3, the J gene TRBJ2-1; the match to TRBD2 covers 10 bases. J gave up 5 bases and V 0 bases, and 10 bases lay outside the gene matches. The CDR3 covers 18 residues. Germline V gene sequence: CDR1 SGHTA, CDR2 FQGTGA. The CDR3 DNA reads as TGTGCCAGCAGCTTAACGGTCTCTAGCGGGGGAGCGAACAATGAGCAGTTCTTC. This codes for CASSLTVSSGGANNEQFF.

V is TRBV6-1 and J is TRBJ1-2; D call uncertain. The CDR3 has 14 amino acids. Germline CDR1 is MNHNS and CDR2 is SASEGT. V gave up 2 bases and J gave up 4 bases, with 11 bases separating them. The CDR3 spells CASSEIGVPYGYTF. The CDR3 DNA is TGTGCCAGCAGTGAAATCGGGGTCCCCTATGGCTACACCTTC.

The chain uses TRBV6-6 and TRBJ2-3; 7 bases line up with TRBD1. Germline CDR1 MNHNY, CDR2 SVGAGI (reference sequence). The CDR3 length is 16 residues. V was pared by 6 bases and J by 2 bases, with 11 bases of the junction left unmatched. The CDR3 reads CASSDSGTGDTDTQYF. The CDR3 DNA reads TGTGCCAGCAGCGATTCAGGAACAGGGGACACAGATACGCAGTATTTT.

In DNA form, the CDR3 reads TGTGCCTGGAGTGTCAGGCAGCCCAATCAGCCCCAGCATTTT. Protein product: CAWSVRQPNQPQHF. The rearrangement links TRBV30 to TRBJ1-5; D gene unclear. The germline V gene has CDR1 GTSNPN and CDR2 SVGIG (reference sequence). Trimming removed 0 bases from V and 3 bases from J, with 9 bases in between. The CDR3 has 14 residues.

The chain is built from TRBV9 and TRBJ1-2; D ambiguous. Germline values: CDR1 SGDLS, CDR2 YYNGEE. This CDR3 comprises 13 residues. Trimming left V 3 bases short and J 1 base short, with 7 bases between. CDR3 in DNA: TGTGCCAGCAGCGGATACAGTAACTATGGCTACACCTTC. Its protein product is CASSGYSNYGYTF.

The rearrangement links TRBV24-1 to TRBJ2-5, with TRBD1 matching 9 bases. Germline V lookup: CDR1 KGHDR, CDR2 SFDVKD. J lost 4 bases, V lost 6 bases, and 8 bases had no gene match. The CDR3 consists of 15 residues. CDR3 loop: CATSPGQGPRETQYF. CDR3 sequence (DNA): TGTGCCACCAGTCCCGGACAGGGGCCCCGAGAGACCCAGTACTTC.

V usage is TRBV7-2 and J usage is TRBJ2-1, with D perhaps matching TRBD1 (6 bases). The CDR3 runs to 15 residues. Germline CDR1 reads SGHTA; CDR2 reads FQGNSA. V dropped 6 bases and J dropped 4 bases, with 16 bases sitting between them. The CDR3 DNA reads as TGTGCCAGCAGTAAGGGGCCAGGGGCATACAATGAGCAGTTCTTC. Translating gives CASSKGPGAYNEQFF.

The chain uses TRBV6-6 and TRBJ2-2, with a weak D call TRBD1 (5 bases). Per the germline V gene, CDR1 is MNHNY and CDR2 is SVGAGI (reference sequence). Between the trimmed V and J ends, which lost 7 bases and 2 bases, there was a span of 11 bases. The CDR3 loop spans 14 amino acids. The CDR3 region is CASIGQGNTGELFF. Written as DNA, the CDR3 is TGTGCCAGCATTGGGCAGGGAAACACCGGGGAGCTGTTTTTT.

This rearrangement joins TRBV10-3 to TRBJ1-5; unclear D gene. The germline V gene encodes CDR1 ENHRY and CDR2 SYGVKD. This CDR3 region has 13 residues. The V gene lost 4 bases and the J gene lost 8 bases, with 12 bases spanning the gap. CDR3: CAISVRREEPQHF. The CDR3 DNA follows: TGTGCCATCAGTGTTCGGAGGGAGGAGCCCCAGCATTTT.

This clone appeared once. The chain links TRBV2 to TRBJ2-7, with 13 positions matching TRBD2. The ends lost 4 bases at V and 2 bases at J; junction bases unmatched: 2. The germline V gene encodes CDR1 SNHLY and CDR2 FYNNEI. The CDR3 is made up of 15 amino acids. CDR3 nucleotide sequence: TGTGCCAGCAGTGGACTAGCGGGAGGAACCTACGAGCAGTACTTC. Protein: CASSGLAGGTYEQYF.

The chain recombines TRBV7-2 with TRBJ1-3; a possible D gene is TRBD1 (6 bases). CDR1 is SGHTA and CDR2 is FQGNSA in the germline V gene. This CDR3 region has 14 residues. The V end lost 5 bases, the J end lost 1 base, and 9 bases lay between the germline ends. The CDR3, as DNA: TGTGCCAGCAGCCCTACAGGGTCTGGAAACACCATATATTTT. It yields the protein CASSPTGSGNTIYF.

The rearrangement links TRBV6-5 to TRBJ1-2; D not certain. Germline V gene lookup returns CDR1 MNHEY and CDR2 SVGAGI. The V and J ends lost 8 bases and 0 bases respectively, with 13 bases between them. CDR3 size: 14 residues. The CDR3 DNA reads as TGTGCCAGCCTTCCTACCCTCTCTAACTATGGCTACACCTTC. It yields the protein CASLPTLSNYGYTF.

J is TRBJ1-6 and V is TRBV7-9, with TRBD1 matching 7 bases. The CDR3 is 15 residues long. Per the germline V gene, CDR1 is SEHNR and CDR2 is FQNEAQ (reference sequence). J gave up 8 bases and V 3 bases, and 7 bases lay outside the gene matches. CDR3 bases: TGTGCCAGCAGCTTTCCCGGGACAGACTATTCACCCCTCCACTTT. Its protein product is CASSFPGTDYSPLHF.

CDR3 residues: CASSLGLAYGYTF. The CDR3 DNA reads as TGTGCCAGCAGCTTAGGGCTGGCCTATGGCTACACCTTC. V usage is TRBV7-8 and J usage is TRBJ1-2, with no clear D. The germline CDR1 and CDR2 sequences are SGHVS and FQNEAQ. V dropped 1 base and J dropped 4 bases, with 7 bases sitting between them. This CDR3 spans 13 amino acids.

Here the CDR3 reads CASSVQGALYGYTF. The CDR3 DNA reads TGTGCCAGCAGCGTACAGGGGGCTCTCTATGGCTACACCTTC. The J gene is TRBJ1-2, the V gene TRBV7-8, with 9 positions matching TRBD1. This CDR3 region has 14 residues. V was pared by 5 bases and J by 4 bases, with 5 bases of the junction left unmatched. Per germline, CDR1 SGHVS and CDR2 FQNEAQ.

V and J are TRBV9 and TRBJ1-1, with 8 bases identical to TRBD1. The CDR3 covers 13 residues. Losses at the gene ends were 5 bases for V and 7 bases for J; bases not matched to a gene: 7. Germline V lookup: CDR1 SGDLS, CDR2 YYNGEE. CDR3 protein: CASSGQGLNEAFF. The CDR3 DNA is TGTGCCAGCAGTGGACAGGGACTCAATGAAGCTTTCTTT.

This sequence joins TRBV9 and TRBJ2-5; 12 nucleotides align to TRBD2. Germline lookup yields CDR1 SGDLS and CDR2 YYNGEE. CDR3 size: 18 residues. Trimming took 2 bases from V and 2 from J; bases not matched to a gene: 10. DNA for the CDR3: TGTGCCAGCAGCGTCTCGCTAGCGGGGGGGTCACTACAAGAGACCCAGTACTTC. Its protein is CASSVSLAGGSLQETQYF. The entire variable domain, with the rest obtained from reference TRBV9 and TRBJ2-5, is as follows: DSGVTQTPKHLITATGQRVTLRCSPRSGDLSVYWYQQSLDQGLQFLIQYYNGEERAKGNILERFSAQQFPDLHSELNLSSLELGDSALYFCASSVSLAGGSLQETQYFGPGTRLLVL.

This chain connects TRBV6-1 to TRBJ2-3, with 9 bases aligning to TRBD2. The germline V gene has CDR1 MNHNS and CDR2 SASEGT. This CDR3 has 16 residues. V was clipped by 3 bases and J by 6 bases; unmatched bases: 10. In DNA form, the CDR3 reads TGTGCCAGCAGTGATTTTTGGGGAGCGGGGGGTGATACGCAGTATTTT. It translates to CASSDFWGAGGDTQYF.